This T cell receptor beta chain is drawn from a study of blood T cells in healthy people across ages. Germline V gene sequence: CDR1 MGHRA, CDR2 YSYEKL. The CDR3 is 15 residues long. Trimming removed 1 base from V and 5 bases from J; junction bases left unmatched: 3. The authors ran a second PCR of 7 to 11 cycles using a sample-barcoded 5' primer and a J-beta primer mix. From the 5' RACE reads, TCRdb called clonotypes with MiXCR, one entry per CDR3 protein. Among 1.5 million to 2 million distinct CDR3 sequences, roughly 49% were seen once, and the ten largest hold 2% to 2.5%. Study results and caveats: CMV status of donors was not determined, possibly confounding expanded clonotype changes.

About this clonotype: No antigen is known for it.

The chain recombines TRBV4-1 with TRBJ2-3; TRBD2 matches 10 bases. The sample consisted of blood. The receptor was derived from a woman in her thirties or forties in good health. The CDR3 protein is CASSQVSSGGDTQYF. The CDR3 DNA reads as TGCGCCAGCAGCCAAGTATCTAGCGGGGGAGATACGCAGTATTTT.